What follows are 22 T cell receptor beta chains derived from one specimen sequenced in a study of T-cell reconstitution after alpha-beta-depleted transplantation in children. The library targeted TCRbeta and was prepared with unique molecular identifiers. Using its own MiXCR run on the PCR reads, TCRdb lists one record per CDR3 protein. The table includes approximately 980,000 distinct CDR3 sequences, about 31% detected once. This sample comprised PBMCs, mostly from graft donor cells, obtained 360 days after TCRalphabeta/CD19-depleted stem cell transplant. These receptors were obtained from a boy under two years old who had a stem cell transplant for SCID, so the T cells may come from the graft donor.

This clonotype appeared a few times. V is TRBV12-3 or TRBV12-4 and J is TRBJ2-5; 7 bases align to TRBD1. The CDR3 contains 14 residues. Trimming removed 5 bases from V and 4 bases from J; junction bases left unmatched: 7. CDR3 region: CASSKTGAGETQYF. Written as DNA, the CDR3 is TGTGCCAGCAGTAAAACAGGGGCCGGAGAGACCCAGTACTTC.

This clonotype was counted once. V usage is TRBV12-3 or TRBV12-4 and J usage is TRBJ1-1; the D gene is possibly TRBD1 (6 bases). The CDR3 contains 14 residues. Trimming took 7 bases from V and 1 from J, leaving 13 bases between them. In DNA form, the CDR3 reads TGTGCCAGCACCGAGTGGGGGGCGAACACTGAAGCTTTCTTT. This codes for CASTEWGANTEAFF.

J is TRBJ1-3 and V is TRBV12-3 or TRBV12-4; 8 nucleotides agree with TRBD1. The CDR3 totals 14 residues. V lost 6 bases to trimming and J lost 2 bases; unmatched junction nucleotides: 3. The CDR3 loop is CASRSRGPGNTIYF. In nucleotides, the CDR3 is TGTGCCAGCAGGTCCAGGGGGCCTGGAAACACCATATATTTT.

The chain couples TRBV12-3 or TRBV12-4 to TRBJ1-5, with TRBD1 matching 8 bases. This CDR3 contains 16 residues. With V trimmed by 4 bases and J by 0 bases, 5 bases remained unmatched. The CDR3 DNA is TGTGCCAGCAGTTCGGGGGACAGGAATAGCAATCAGCCCCAGCATTTT. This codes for CASSSGDRNSNQPQHF.

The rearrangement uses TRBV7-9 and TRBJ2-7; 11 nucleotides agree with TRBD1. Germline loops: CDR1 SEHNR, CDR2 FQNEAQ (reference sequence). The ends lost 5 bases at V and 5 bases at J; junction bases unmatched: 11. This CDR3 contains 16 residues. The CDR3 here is CASSPLSGQGGHEQYF. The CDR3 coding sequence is TGTGCCAGCAGCCCCCTTTCGGGACAGGGGGGCCACGAGCAGTACTTC.

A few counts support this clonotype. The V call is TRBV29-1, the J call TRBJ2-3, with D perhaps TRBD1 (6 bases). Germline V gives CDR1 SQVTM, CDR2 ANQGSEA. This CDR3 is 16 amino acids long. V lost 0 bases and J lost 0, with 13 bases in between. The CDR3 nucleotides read TGCAGCGTTGAAGATCGCGGCAGGGGAAGCACAGATACGCAGTATTTT. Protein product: CSVEDRGRGSTDTQYF.

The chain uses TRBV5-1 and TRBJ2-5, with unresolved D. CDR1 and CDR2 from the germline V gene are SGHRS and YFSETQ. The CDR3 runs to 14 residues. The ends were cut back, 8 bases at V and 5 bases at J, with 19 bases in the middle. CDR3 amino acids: CASAPAQLAETQYF. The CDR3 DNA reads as TGCGCCAGTGCACCGGCCCAACTCGCGGAGACCCAGTACTTC.

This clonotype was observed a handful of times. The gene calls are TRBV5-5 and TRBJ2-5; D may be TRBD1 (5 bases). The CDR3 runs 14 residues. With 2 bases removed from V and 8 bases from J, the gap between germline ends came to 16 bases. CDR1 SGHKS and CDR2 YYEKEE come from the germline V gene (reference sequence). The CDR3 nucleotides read TGTGCCAGCAGCTTAGGGGCTTCACTCTATACCCAGTACTTC. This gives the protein CASSLGASLYTQYF.

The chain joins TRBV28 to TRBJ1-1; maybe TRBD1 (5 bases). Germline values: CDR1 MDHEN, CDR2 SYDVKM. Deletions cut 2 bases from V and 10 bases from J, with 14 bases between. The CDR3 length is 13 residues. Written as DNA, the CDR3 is TGTGCCAGCAGTTTACCTCACCGTCAGGGAGCTTTCTTT. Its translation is CASSLPHRQGAFF.

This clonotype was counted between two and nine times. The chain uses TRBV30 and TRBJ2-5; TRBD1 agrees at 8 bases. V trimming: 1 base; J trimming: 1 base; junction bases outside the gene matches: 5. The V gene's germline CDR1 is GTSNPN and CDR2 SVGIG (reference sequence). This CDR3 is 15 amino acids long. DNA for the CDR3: TGTGCCTGGAGTGGGGACAGGATTATCCAAGAGACCCAGTACTTC. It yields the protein CAWSGDRIIQETQYF.

For the CDR3, the DNA is TGCGCCAGCAGCCAAGATCTCCACCGGGCCGCTGGAAACACCATATATTTT. Translation gives CASSQDLHRAAGNTIYF. The gene calls are TRBV4-3 and TRBJ1-3; D unresolved. With 0 bases removed from V and 2 bases from J, the gap between germline ends came to 14 bases. The CDR3 consists of 17 residues. Germline CDR1 is LGHNA and CDR2 is YSLEER.

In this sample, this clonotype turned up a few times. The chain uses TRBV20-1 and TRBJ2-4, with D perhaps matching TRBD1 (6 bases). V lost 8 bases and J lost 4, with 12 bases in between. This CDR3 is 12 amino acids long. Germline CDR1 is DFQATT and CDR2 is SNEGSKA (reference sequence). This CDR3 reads CSSTGDKNIQYF. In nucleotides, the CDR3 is TGCAGTTCGACAGGCGATAAAAACATTCAGTACTTC.

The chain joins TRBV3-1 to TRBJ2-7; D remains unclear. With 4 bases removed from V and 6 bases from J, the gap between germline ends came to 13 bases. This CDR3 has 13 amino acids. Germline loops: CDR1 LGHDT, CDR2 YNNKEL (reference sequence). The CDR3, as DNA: TGTGCCAGCAGCCCGACCCCAACGGGCGAGCAGTACTTC. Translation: CASSPTPTGEQYF.

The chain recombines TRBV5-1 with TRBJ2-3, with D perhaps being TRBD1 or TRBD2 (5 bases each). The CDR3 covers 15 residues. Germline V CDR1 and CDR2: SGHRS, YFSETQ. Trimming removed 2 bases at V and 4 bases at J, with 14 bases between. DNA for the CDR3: TGCGCCAGCAGCTTAGGGCCGGGGCCGGCAGATACGCAGTATTTT. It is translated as CASSLGPGPADTQYF.

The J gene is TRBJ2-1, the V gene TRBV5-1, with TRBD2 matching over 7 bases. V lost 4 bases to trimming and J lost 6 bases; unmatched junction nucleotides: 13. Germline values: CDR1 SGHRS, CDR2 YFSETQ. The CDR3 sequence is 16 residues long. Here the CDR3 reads CASSPRGTKVGNEQFF. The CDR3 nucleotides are TGCGCCAGCAGCCCCCGGGGGACTAAGGTGGGCAATGAGCAGTTCTTC.

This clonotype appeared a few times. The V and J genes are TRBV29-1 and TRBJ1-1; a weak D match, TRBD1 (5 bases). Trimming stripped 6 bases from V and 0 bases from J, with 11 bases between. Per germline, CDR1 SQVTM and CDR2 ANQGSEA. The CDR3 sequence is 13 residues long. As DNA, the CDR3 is TGCAGCGTCTTCAGGGACCTGAACACTGAAGCTTTCTTT. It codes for CSVFRDLNTEAFF. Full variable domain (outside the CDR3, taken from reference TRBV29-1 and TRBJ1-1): SAVISQKPSRDICQRGTSLTIQCQVDSQVTMMFWYRQQPGQSLTLIATANQGSEATYESGFVIDKFPISRPNLTFSTLTVSNMSPEDSSIYLCSVFRDLNTEAFFGQGTRLTVV.

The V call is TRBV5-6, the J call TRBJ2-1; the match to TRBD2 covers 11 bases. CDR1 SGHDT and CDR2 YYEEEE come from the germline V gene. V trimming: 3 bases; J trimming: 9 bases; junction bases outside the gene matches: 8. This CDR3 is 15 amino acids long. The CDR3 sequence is CASSSPSGGRGEQFF. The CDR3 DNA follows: TGTGCCAGCAGCTCACCTAGCGGGGGGCGGGGTGAGCAGTTCTTC. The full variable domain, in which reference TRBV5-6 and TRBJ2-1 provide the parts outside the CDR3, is DAGVTQSPTHLIKTRGQQVTLRCSPKSGHDTVSWYQQALGQGPQFIFQYYEEEERQRGNFPDRFSGHQFPNYSSELNVNALLLGDSALYLCASSSPSGGRGEQFFGPGTRLTVL.

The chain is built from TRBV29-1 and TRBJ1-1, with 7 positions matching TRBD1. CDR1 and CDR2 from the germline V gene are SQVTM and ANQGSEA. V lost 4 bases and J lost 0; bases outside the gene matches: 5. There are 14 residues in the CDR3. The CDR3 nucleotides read TGCAGCGTTGGACAGGGCACTATGAACACTGAAGCTTTCTTT. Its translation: CSVGQGTMNTEAFF. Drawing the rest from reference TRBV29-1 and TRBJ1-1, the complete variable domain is SAVISQKPSRDICQRGTSLTIQCQVDSQVTMMFWYRQQPGQSLTLIATANQGSEATYESGFVIDKFPISRPNLTFSTLTVSNMSPEDSSIYLCSVGQGTMNTEAFFGQGTRLTVV.

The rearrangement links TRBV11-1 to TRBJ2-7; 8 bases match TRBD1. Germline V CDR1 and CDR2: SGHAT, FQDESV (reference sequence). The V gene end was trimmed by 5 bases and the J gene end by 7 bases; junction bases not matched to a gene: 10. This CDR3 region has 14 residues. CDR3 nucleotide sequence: TGTGCCAGCAGCCCACCACTGGACAGGGTTGAGCAGTACTTC. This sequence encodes CASSPPLDRVEQYF. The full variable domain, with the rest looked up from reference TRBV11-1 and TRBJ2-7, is EAEVAQSPRYKITEKSQAVAFWCDPISGHATLYWYRQILGQGPELLVQFQDESVVDDSQLPKDRFSAERLKGVDSTLKIQPAELGDSAMYLCASSPPLDRVEQYFGPGTRLTVT.

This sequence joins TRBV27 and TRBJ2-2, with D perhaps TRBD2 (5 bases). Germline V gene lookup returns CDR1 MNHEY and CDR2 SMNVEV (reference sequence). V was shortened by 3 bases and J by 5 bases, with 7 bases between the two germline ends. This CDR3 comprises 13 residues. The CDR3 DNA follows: TGTGCCAGCAGTTTCACGGGGACCGGGGAGCTGTTTTTT. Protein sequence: CASSFTGTGELFF.

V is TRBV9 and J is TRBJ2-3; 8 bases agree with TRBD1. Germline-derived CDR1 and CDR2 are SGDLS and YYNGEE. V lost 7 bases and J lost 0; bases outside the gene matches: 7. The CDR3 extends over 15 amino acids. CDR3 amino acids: CASGSDRASTDTQYF. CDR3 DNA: TGTGCCAGCGGGTCGGACAGGGCCAGCACAGATACGCAGTATTTT.

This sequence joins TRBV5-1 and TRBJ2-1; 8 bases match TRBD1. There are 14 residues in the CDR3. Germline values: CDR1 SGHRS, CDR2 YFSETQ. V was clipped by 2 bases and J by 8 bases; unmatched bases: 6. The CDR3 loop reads CASSFWGTGDEQFF. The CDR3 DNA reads TGCGCCAGCAGCTTTTGGGGGACAGGCGATGAGCAGTTCTTC.